This entry lists 5 T cell receptor beta chains sequenced from one sample in a study of early T cells in non-severe SARS-CoV-2 infection. TCRdb called the 5' RACE reads again in MiXCR, with one record for every CDR3 protein. The data show about 52,000 distinct CDR3 sequences, with 8% to 13% seen just once and around 14% held by the top ten. Sequences were obtained from whole blood. Every receptor here comes from an adult who was a healthcare worker with PCR-confirmed SARS-CoV-2 infection or an uninfected control (not recorded which).

This clonotype showed up many times. J is TRBJ2-6 and V is TRBV7-9, with D perhaps TRBD1 (5 bases). The germline V gene encodes CDR1 SEHNR and CDR2 FQNEAQ (reference sequence). V lost 1 base and J 14 bases, leaving 9 bases between the germline ends. CDR3 size: 12 residues. This CDR3 reads CASSLGGSILTF. The DNA for the CDR3 is TGTGCCAGCAGCTTAGGGGGCTCCATCCTGACTTTC.

This clonotype was seen repeatedly, ten times or more. V is TRBV19 and J is TRBJ1-2, with a weak D call TRBD1 (6 bases). Trimming removed 9 bases at V and 2 bases at J, with 13 bases between. The CDR3 sequence is 13 residues long. CDR1 LNHDA and CDR2 SQIVND come from the germline V gene (reference sequence). The CDR3 DNA reads as TGTGCCAGCCTTGCCACAGGGAACTATGGCTACACCTTC. It specifies CASLATGNYGYTF.

This clonotype was recorded at least ten times. CDR3 loop: CSALPQETQYF. CDR3 DNA: TGCAGTGCCTTACCCCAAGAGACCCAGTACTTC. The genes are TRBV20-1 and TRBJ2-5; no firm D call. The CDR3 sequence is 11 residues long. Trimming left V 6 bases short and J 1 base short, with 6 bases between. Germline V lookup: CDR1 DFQATT, CDR2 SNEGSKA (reference sequence).

This clonotype counts as medium-sized (0.01 to 0.1%). The rearrangement uses TRBV20-1 and TRBJ2-5; a weak D match, TRBD2 (6 bases). V was clipped by 6 bases and J by 0 bases, with 17 bases between them. Germline V CDR1 and CDR2: DFQATT, SNEGSKA (reference sequence). The CDR3 runs to 15 residues. The chain's CDR3 is CSAFAGTLYQETQYF. Here the CDR3 DNA reads TGCAGTGCCTTCGCTGGGACTTTGTACCAAGAGACCCAGTACTTC.

This clonotype was seen repeatedly, ten times or more. This chain joins TRBV5-5 and TRBJ2-2, with D perhaps matching TRBD1 (6 bases). This CDR3 has 15 amino acids. Germline CDR1 reads SGHKS; CDR2 reads YYEKEE (reference sequence). The ends were cut back, 0 bases at V and 6 bases at J, with 12 bases in the middle. The CDR3 bases are TGTGCCAGCAGCTTGGCGCCACAGGGTCCCGGGGAGCTGTTTTTT. It yields the protein CASSLAPQGPGELFF.